The 8 T cell receptor beta chains in this list originate from one sample, sequenced in a study of vaccination effects on CD4 cells after COVID-19. No cognate antigen is known for these TCRs. Pools of viral peptides were used by the ViraFEST assay to expand antigen-specific CD4+ T cells ahead of sequencing. Subsequent to less than twelve days of culture, CD4+ T cells were isolated. This person's SARS-CoV-2 infection, confirmed by PCR, occurred between March and December 2020. Data came from immunoSEQ multiplex PCR; TCRdb stores just in-frame clones and leaves some out. Here the sample spans tens of thousands of clones, around 67% being singletons. The starting material was CD4+ T cells from PBMCs cultured with a peptide pool, obtained before COVID-19 vaccination. The receptors come from a human donor who had a prior SARS-CoV-2 infection.

V and J are TRBV9 and TRBJ1-1; no clear D gene. Per the germline V gene, CDR1 is SGDLS and CDR2 is YYNGEE. V was trimmed by 1 base and J by 1 base, leaving 11 bases between them. This CDR3 has 15 residues. The CDR3 region is CASSVMGSWNTEAFF. In DNA form, the CDR3 reads TGTGCCAGCAGCGTAATGGGGAGTTGGAACACTGAAGCTTTCTTT. The full variable domain, in which reference TRBV9 and TRBJ1-1 provide the parts outside the CDR3, is DSGVTQTPKHLITATGQRVTLRCSPRSGDLSVYWYQQSLDQGLQFLIQYYNGEERAKGNILERFSAQQFPDLHSELNLSSLELGDSALYFCASSVMGSWNTEAFFGQGTRLTVV.

In its sample, this clone was seen a few times. The CDR3 reads CASSPKTSRNEQFF. CDR3 in DNA: TGTGCCAGCAGCCCAAAGACTAGTAGGAATGAGCAGTTCTTC. The chain uses TRBV7-9 and TRBJ2-1; D is perhaps TRBD2 (6 bases). Germline CDR1 reads SEHNR; CDR2 reads FQNEAQ (reference sequence). The CDR3 sequence is 14 residues long. The germline V and J ends were trimmed by 5 bases and 7 bases, with 15 bases remaining between them.

The V and J genes are TRBV7-2 and TRBJ2-7; TRBD2 agrees at 15 bases. Trimming at V came to 5 bases and at J to 7 bases, leaving 9 bases not matched to a gene. Looked up from germline, CDR1 is SGHTA and CDR2 is FQGNSA. The CDR3 extends over 16 amino acids. This CDR3 is CASSPRTSGRVREQYF. The CDR3 DNA reads TGTGCCAGCAGCCCGAGGACTAGCGGGAGGGTGAGGGAGCAGTACTTC.

The rearrangement joins TRBV11-3 to TRBJ1-2; D possibly corresponds to TRBD1 (6 bases). The CDR3 contains 13 residues. From germline, CDR1 is SGHNT and CDR2 YENEEA. V lost 5 bases and J lost 5, with 12 bases in between. Written as DNA, the CDR3 is TGTGCCAGCAGCCCCGGACAGCCTTATGGCTACACCTTC. This encodes CASSPGQPYGYTF.

This CDR3 is CATSDPLAGSYNEQFF. The DNA for the CDR3 is TGTGCCACCAGTGACCCACTAGCGGGCTCCTACAATGAGCAGTTCTTC. This chain uses TRBV24-1 with TRBJ2-1; 9 bases are a match to TRBD2. CDR1 is KGHDR and CDR2 is SFDVKD in the germline V gene. The CDR3 has 16 amino acids. Trimming at V came to 4 bases and at J to 0 bases, leaving 3 bases not matched to a gene.

The gene calls are TRBV11-2 and TRBJ1-1; D uncertain. Germline values: CDR1 SGHAT, CDR2 FQNNGV. The length of the CDR3 is 14 residues. V shed 3 bases and J shed 0 bases, with 8 bases lying between them. CDR3 amino acids: CASSFGFMNTEAFF. CDR3 DNA: TGTGCCAGCAGCTTTGGATTCATGAACACTGAAGCTTTCTTT. Based on the CDR3 plus reference TRBV11-2 and TRBJ1-1, the full variable domain is EAGVAQSPRYKIIEKRQSVAFWCNPISGHATLYWYQQILGQGPKLLIQFQNNGVVDDSQLPKDRFSAERLKGVDSTLKIQPAKLEDSAVYLCASSFGFMNTEAFFGQGTRLTVV.

The J gene is TRBJ1-3, the V gene TRBV5-5; the D gene is possibly TRBD1 (5 bases). Germline values: CDR1 SGHKS, CDR2 YYEKEE (reference sequence). V was trimmed by 4 bases and J by 4 bases, leaving 18 bases between them. The CDR3 runs 16 residues. The CDR3 is CASSVVMARGGNTIYF. For the CDR3, the DNA is TGTGCCAGCAGCGTTGTCATGGCGAGGGGAGGAAACACCATATATTTT. The variable domain in full, with the rest retrieved from reference TRBV5-5 and TRBJ1-3, is DAGVTQSPTHLIKTRGQQVTLRCSPISGHKSVSWYQQVLGQGPQFIFQYYEKEERGRGNFPDRFSARQFPNYSSELNVNALLLGDSALYLCASSVVMARGGNTIYFGEGSWLTVV.

This clone was seen only a few times. The chain joins TRBV15 to TRBJ2-2; D ambiguous. The CDR3 spans 15 residues. V lost 0 bases and J 3 bases, leaving 8 bases between the germline ends. CDR1 LNHNV and CDR2 YYDKDF come from the germline V gene (reference sequence). CDR3 sequence (DNA): TGTGCCACCAGCAGAGATTTGGCGTACACCGGGGAGCTGTTTTTT. Translated, it gives CATSRDLAYTGELFF.